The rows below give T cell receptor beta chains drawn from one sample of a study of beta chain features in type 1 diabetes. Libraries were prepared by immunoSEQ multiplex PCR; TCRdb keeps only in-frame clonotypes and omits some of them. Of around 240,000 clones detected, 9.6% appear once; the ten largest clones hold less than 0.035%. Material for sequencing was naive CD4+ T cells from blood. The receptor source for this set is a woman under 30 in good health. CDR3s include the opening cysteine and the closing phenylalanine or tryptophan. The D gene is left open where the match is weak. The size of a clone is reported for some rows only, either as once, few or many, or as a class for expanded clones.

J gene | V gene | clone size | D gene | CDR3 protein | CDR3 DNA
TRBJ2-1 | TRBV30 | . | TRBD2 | CARAPGLAGVGEQFF | TGTGCCCGCGCCCCGGGACTAGCGGGAGTCGGTGAGCAGTTCTTC
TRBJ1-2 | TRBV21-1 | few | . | CASSPIGGAYGYTF | TGTGCCAGCAGCCCGATCGGGGGGGCCTATGGCTACACCTTC
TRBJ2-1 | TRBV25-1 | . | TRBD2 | CASGLTSGSQFF | TGTGCCAGCGGACTGACTAGCGGGAGTCAGTTCTTC
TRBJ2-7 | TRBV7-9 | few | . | CASSSLSHEQYF | TGTGCCAGCAGCTCACTCTCTCACGAGCAGTACTTC
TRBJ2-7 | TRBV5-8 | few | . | CASNQQTYEQYF | TGTGCCAGCAACCAACAGACCTACGAGCAGTACTTC
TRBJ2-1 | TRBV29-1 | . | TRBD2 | CSVGSGRAGDEQFF | TGCAGCGTGGGTAGCGGGAGGGCCGGAGATGAGCAGTTCTTC
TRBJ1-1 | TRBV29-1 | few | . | CSVRRDTQGTEAFF | TGCAGCGTACGCCGGGACACTCAAGGCACTGAAGCTTTCTTT
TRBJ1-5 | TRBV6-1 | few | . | CASSVIGGNQPQHF | TGTGCCAGCAGTGTTATAGGGGGCAATCAGCCCCAGCATTTT
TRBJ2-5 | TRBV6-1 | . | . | CASRWSIQETQYF | TGTGCCAGCAGGTGGAGCATCCAAGAGACCCAGTACTTC
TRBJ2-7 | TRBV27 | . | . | CASRRQISSYEQYF | TGTGCCAGCAGGCGACAGATAAGCTCCTACGAGCAGTACTTC
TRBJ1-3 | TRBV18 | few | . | CASSPNSGNTIYF | TGTGCCAGCTCACCTAACTCTGGAAACACCATATATTTT
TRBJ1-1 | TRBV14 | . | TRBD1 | CASSQGTEFGTGRSGNTEAFF | TGTGCCAGCAGCCAAGGAACGGAATTCGGGACAGGCCGGTCGGGGAACACTGAAGCTTTCTTT
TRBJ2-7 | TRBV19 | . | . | CASSPSSYEQYF | TGTGCCAGTAGTCCGAGCTCCTACGAGCAGTACTTC
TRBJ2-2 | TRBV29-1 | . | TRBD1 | CSVVDRGQLGELFF | TGCAGCGTAGTGGACAGGGGGCAGTTAGGGGAGCTGTTTTTT
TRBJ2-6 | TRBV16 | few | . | CASSPSPGTESSGANVLTF | TGTGCCAGCAGCCCCTCCCCCGGGACTGAAAGCTCTGGGGCCAACGTCCTGACTTTC
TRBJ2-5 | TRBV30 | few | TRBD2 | CAWSAGGPKETQYF | TGTGCCTGGAGTGCGGGGGGGCCTAAAGAGACCCAGTACTTC
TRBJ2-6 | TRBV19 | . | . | CASSIGGRSGANVLTF | TGTGCCAGTAGTATTGGGGGCCGCTCTGGGGCCAACGTCCTGACTTTC
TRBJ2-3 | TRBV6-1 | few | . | CASSEVRVTDTQYF | TGTGCCAGCAGTGAGGTCAGGGTAACAGATACGCAGTATTTT
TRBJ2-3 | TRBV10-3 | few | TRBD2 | CAISLAGGTDTQYF | TGTGCCATCAGTTTAGCGGGGGGCACAGATACGCAGTATTTT
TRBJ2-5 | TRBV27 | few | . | CASSLWAGTGQETQYF | TGTGCCAGCAGTTTATGGGCAGGTACTGGGCAAGAGACCCAGTACTTC
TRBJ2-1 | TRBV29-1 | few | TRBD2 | CSVVGSSGAFGEFF | TGCAGCGTTGTGGGAAGCAGCGGGGCATTTGGGGAGTTCTTC
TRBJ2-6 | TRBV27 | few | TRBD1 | CASRLQGGYSGANVLTF | TGTGCCAGCAGGCTACAGGGGGGATACTCTGGGGCCAACGTCCTGACTTTC
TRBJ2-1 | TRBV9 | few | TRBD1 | CASSEWGQNINEQFF | TGTGCCAGCTCCGAATGGGGACAGAACATCAATGAGCAGTTCTTC
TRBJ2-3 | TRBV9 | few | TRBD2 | CASSVGGGGTDTQYF | TGTGCCAGCAGCGTAGGCGGGGGGGGCACAGATACGCAGTATTTT
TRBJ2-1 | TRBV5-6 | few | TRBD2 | CASSLGGGVAEWFEQFF | TGTGCCAGCAGCTTGGGGGGGGGTGTAGCGGAATGGTTTGAGCAGTTCTTC
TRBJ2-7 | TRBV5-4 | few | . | CASSLANSYEQYF | TGTGCCAGCAGCTTGGCCAATTCCTACGAGCAGTACTTC
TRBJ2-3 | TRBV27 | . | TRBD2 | CASSFIGLAERTDTQYF | TGTGCCAGCAGTTTCATCGGACTAGCGGAGCGCACAGATACGCAGTATTTT
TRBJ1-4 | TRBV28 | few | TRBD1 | CAGQGAPNEKLFF | TGTGCCGGACAGGGGGCGCCTAATGAAAAACTGTTTTTT
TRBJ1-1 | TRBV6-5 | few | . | CASSYSRIMNTEAFF | TGTGCCAGCAGTTACTCGCGGATCATGAACACTGAAGCTTTCTTT
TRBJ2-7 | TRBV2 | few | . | CASSGHEYEQYF | TGTGCCAGCAGCGGACACGAATACGAGCAGTACTTC
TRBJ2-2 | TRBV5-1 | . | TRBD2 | CASSSRGGRNTGELFF | TGCGCCAGCAGCTCCCGCGGGGGACGAAACACCGGGGAGCTGTTTTTT
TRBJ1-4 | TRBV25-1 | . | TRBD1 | CASSGQGNEKLFF | TGTGCCAGCAGCGGACAGGGCAATGAAAAACTGTTTTTT
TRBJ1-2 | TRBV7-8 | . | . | CASSFIQGSGGYTF | TGTGCCAGCAGCTTTATACAGGGCTCAGGTGGCTACACCTTC
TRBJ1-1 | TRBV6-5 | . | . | CASSYAAGARSTEAFF | TGTGCCAGCAGTTACGCGGCAGGGGCCAGATCCACTGAAGCTTTCTTT
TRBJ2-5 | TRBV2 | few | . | CASSDLGETQYF | TGTGCCAGCAGTGACCTCGGGGAGACCCAGTACTTC
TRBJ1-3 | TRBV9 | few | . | CASSVSPGTGNTIYF | TGTGCCAGCAGCGTTAGCCCGGGGACTGGAAACACCATATATTTT
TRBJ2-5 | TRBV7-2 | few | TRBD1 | CASQRGDRGRQETQYF | TGTGCCAGCCAAAGAGGTGACAGGGGGCGGCAAGAGACCCAGTACTTC
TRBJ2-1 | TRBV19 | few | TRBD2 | CASSILRGGFNNEQFF | TGTGCCAGTAGTATCCTACGGGGGGGCTTCAACAATGAGCAGTTCTTC
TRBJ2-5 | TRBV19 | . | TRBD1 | CASTADTGQGRETQYF | TGTGCCAGTACTGCCGACACCGGACAGGGGCGAGAGACCCAGTACTTC
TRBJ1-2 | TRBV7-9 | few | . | CASSLYTTELYGYTF | TGTGCCAGCAGCTTATATACAACAGAGCTCTATGGCTACACCTTC
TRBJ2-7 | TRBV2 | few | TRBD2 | CASTLERIAGGYEQYF | TGTGCCAGCACCTTAGAGAGAATAGCGGGAGGGTACGAGCAGTACTTC
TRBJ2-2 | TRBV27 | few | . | CASAKRLDAGELFF | TGTGCCAGCGCTAAGCGACTAGACGCCGGGGAGCTGTTTTTT
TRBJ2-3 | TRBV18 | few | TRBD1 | CASSPLTRTGSGTDTQYF | TGTGCCAGCTCACCACTCACCCGGACAGGGTCAGGTACAGATACGCAGTATTTT
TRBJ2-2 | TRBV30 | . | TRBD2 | CAWSGFKTSAITANTGELFF | TGTGCCTGGAGCGGTTTTAAGACTAGCGCGATAACTGCGAACACCGGGGAGCTGTTTTTT
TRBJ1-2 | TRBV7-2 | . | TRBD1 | CASSSPTGVTGNYGYTF | TGTGCCAGCAGCTCTCCTACAGGGGTCACGGGAAACTATGGCTACACCTTC
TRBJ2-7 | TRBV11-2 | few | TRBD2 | CASSSLSGRIGEQYF | TGTGCCAGCAGCTCTCTTAGCGGGAGGATTGGCGAGCAGTACTTC
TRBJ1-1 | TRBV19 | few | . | CASRTDRINTEAFF | TGTGCCAGTAGAACGGACAGAATTAACACTGAAGCTTTCTTT
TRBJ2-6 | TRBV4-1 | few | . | CASSQEWPPAGANVLTF | TGCGCCAGCAGCCAAGAATGGCCGCCCGCTGGGGCCAACGTCCTGACTTTC
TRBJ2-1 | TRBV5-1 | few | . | CASRTQGASSYNEQFF | TGCGCCAGCAGGACACAGGGAGCTAGCTCCTACAATGAGCAGTTCTTC
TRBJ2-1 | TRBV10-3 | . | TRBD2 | CAITSGSYNEQFF | TGTGCCATCACTAGCGGGTCCTACAATGAGCAGTTCTTC
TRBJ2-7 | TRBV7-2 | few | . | CASSPSLALSYEQYF | TGTGCCAGCAGTCCTAGCCTAGCGCTGTCCTACGAGCAGTACTTC
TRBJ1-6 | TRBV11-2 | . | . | CASSLLRGGSSPLHF | TGTGCCAGCAGCTTATTGCGGGGCGGCAGTTCACCCCTCCACTTT